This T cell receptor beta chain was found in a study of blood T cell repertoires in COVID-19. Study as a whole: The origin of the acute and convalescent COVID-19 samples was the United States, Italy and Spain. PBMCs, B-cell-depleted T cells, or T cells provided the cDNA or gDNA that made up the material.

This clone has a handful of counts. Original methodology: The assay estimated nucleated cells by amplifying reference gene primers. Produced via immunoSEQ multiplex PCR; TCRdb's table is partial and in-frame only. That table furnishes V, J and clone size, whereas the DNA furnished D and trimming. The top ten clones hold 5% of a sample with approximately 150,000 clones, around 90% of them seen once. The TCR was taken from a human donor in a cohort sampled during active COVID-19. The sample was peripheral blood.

The CDR3 protein is CASLRGLAGVTSTDTQYF. In DNA form, the CDR3 reads TGTGCCAGCCTCCGGGGGCTAGCGGGGGTAACTAGCACAGATACGCAGTATTTT. The chain carries TRBV27 and TRBJ2-3; 10 bases agree with TRBD2. J lost 0 bases, V lost 8 bases, and 14 bases had no gene match. The germline V gene encodes CDR1 MNHEY and CDR2 SMNVEV (reference sequence). The length of the CDR3 is 18 residues.